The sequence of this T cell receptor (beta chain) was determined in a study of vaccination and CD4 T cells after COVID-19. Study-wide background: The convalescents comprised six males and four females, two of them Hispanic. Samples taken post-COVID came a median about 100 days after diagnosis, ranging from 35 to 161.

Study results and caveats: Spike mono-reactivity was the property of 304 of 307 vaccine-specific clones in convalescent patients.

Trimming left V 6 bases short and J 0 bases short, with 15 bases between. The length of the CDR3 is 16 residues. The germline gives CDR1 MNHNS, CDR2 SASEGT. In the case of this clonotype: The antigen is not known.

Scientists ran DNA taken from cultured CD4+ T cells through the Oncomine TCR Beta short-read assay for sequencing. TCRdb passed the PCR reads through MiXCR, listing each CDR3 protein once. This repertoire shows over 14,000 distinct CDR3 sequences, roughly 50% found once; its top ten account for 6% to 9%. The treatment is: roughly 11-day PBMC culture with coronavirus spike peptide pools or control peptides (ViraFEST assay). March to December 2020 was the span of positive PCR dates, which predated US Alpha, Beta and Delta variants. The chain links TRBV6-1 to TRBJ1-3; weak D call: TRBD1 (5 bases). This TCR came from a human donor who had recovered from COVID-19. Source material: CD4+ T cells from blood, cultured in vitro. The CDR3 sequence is CASSLDMGDSGNTIYF. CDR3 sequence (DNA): TGTGCCAGCAGCCTCGACATGGGGGACTCTGGAAACACCATATATTTT.